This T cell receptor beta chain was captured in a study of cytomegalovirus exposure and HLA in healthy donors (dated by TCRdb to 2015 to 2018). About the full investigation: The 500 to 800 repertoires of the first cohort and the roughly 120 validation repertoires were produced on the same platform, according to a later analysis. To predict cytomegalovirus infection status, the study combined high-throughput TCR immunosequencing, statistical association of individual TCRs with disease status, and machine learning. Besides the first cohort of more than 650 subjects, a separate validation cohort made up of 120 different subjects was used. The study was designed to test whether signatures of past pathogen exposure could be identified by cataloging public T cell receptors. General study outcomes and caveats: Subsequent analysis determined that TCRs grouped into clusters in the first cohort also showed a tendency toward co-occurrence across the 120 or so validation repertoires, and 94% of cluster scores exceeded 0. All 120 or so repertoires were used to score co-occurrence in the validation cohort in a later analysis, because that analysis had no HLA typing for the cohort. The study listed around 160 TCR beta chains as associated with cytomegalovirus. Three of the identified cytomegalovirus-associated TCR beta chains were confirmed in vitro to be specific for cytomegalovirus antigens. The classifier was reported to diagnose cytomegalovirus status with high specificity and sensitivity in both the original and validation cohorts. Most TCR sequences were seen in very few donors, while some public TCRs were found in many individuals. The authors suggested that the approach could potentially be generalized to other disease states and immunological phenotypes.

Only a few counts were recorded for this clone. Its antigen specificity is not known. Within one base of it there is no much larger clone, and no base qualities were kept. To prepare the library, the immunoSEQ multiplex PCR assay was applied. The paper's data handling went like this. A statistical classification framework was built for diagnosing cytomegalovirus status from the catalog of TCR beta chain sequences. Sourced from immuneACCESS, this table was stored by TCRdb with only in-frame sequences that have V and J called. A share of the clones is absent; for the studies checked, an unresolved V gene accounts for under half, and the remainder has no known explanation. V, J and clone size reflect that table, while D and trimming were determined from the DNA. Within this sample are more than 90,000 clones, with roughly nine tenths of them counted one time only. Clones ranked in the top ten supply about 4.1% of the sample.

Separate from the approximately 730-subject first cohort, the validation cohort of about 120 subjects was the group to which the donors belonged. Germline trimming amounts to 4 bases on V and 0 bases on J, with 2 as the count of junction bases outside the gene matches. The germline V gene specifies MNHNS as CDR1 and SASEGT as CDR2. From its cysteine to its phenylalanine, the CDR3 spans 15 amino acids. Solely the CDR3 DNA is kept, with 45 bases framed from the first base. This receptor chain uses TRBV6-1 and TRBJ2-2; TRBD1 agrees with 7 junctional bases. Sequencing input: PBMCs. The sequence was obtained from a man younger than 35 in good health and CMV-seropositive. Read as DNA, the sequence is TGTGCCAGCAGTGCCGACAGGGCGAACACCGGGGAGCTGTTTTTT. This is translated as CASSADRANTGELFF.